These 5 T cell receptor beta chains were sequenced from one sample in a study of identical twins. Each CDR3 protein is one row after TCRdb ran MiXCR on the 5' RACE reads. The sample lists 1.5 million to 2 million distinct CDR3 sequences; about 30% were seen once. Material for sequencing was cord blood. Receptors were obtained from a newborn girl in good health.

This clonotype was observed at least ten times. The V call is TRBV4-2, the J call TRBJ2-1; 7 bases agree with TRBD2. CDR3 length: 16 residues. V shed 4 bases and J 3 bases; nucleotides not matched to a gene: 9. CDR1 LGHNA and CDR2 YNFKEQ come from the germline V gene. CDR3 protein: CASSRGSGVGYNEQFF. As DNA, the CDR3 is TGTGCCAGCAGCCGAGGGAGCGGGGTGGGCTACAATGAGCAGTTCTTC.

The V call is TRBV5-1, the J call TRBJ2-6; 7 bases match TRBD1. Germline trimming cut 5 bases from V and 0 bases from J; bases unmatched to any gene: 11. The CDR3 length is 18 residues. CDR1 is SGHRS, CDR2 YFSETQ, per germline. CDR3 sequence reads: CASSSRTGLISGANVLTF. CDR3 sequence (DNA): TGCGCCAGCAGTTCGAGGACAGGTCTGATCTCTGGGGCCAACGTCCTGACTTTC.

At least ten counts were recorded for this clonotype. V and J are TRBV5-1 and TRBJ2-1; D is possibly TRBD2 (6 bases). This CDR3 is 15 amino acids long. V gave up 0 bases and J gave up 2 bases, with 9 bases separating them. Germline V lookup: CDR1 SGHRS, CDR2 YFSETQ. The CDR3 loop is CASSLVSGAYNEQFF. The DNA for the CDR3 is TGCGCCAGCAGCTTGGTTAGCGGAGCCTACAATGAGCAGTTCTTC.

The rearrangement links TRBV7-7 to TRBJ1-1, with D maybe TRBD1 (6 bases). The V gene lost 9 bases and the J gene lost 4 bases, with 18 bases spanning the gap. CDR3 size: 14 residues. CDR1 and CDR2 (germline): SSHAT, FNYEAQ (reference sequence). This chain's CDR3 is CARFTPQGCTEAFF. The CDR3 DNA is TGTGCCAGATTTACCCCACAGGGCTGCACTGAAGCTTTCTTT.

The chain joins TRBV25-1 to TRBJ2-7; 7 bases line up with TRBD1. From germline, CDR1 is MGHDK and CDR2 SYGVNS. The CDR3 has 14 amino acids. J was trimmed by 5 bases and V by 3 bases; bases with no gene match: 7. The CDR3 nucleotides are TGTGCCAGCAGTGAGTCGCAGGGGGTCCACGAGCAGTACTTC. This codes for CASSESQGVHEQYF.